This section outlines one T cell receptor beta chain sequence together with its context. Antigen: not known. Together with a sample-barcoded 5' primer, a J-beta primer mix was included in a second PCR lasting roughly 6 to 12 cycles. TCRdb fed the 5' RACE reads into MiXCR, producing one record per CDR3 protein. The table includes about 1.5 million distinct CDR3 sequences, approximately 38% detected once. The sample is drawn from a study of blood T cells in healthy people across ages. Study-level points and caveats: For the donors, CMV status was unknown and possibly confounded expanded clonotype changes.

Isolation yielded PBMCs, at least 6.5 million per sample, in every case. V trimming: 0 bases; J trimming: 6 bases; junction bases outside the gene matches: 8. Germline loops: CDR1 DFQATT, CDR2 SNEGSKA (reference sequence). CDR3 length equals 15 residues. The origin of this receptor is a woman between 18 and 29 years old in good health. The sample taken for sequencing was blood. The rearrangement uses TRBV20-1 and TRBJ1-2, with 9 bases that match TRBD1. The CDR3 reads CSAREKGQGEDGYTF. The CDR3 DNA sequence: TGCAGTGCTAGAGAAAAGGGACAGGGTGAGGATGGCTACACCTTC.